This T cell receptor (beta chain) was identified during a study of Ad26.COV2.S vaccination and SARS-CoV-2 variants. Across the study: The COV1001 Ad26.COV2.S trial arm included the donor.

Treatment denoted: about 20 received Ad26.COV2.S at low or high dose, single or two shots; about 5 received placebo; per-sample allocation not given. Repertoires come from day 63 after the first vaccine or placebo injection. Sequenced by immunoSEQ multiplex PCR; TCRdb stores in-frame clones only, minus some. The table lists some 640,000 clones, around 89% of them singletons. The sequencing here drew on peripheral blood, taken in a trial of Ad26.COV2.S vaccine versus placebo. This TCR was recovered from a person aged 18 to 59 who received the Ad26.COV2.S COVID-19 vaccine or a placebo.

The CDR3 coding sequence is TGCGCCAGCAGCTTCACCCCCGGGCAGCAAGAGACCCAGTACTTC. This encodes CASSFTPGQQETQYF. The rearrangement joins TRBV5-1 to TRBJ2-5, with no clear D. CDR3 length: 15 amino acids. With 2 bases removed from V and 2 bases from J, the gap between germline ends came to 13 bases. The germline CDR1 and CDR2 sequences are SGHRS and YFSETQ.